This TCR beta chain was retrieved from a study of shared clonotypes between healthy human individuals. The germline CDR1 and CDR2 sequences are MDHEN and SYDVKM. V dropped 9 bases and J dropped 1; count of bases not matched to a gene: 2. This CDR3 has 12 residues. Clones were read by immunoSEQ multiplex PCR, and TCRdb kept only the in-frame ones, dropping some. Of over 1.4 million clones listed, roughly 96% are singletons. The TCR sequence derives from a man aged 25-45 years in good health. The V call is TRBV28, the J call TRBJ2-5, with 7 bases matching TRBD2. Sequencing was done on a sample of naive CD4+ T cells sorted from blood. The sample's subset: CD45RA+ positively selected. The CDR3 nucleotides are TGTGCCAGTCGCGGGGGCCAAGAGACCCAGTACTTC. This encodes CASRGGQETQYF.